Here is one TCR beta chain with its context. Sequenced by immunoSEQ multiplex PCR; TCRdb stores in-frame clones only, minus some. The table records 200,000 to 250,000 clones, around 91% of them present only once. The sample comes from a study of blood T cell repertoires in COVID-19. The CDR3 consists of 17 residues. Looked up from germline, CDR1 is SQVTM and CDR2 is ANQGSEA. J gave up 4 bases and V 7 bases, and 19 bases lay outside the gene matches. Source material: peripheral blood. The chain employs TRBV29-1 and TRBJ2-1, with TRBD1 identical over 7 bases. The receptor's source is a woman aged 35 to 49 with acute or convalescent COVID-19. The CDR3 region is CSAPPGDRSGRYNEQFF. In DNA form, the CDR3 reads TGCAGCGCACCTCCCGGGGACAGAAGCGGACGATACAATGAGCAGTTCTTC.